This TCR beta chain is drawn from a study of T-cell reconstitution after alpha-beta-depleted transplantation in children. General study points: Surviving recipient cells, namely T cells and thymic progenitors, were the source of high day-60 TCRbeta diversity in some patients. As was reported, about two months after transplant, alpha-beta T cells came from several hundred expanded graft clones.

Trimming cost V 3 bases and J 5 bases; bases outside gene matches: 5. There are 14 residues in the CDR3. Preparation of the TCRbeta library was carried out with unique molecular identifiers. TCRdb itself ran the PCR reads through MiXCR, one entry per CDR3 protein. The data show some 310,000 distinct CDR3 sequences, around 25% seen once. For this clonotype: Antigen specificity is unknown.

The starting material was PBMCs, mostly from graft donor cells, obtained 180 days after TCRalphabeta/CD19-depleted stem cell transplant. This sequence was found in a male patient aged 10 to 17 who had a stem cell transplant for acute lymphoblastic leukemia, so the T cells may come from the graft donor. The chain combines TRBV12-3 or TRBV12-4 with TRBJ1-2; 8 bases are shared with TRBD1. CDR3 residues: CASSFGTGFYGYTF. CDR3 nucleotide sequence: TGTGCCAGCAGTTTTGGGACAGGATTTTATGGCTACACCTTC.